This section outlines one T cell receptor beta chain sequence together with its context. At one end the junction does not follow the germline gene, possibly because of a read error. The assay was immunoSEQ multiplex PCR, and TCRdb's table has in-frame clones only and misses some. The sample contains several thousand clones, about 85% of which appear only once. This record belongs to a study of tumor T cells in aggressive B-cell lymphoma. This CDR3 spans 16 amino acids. Germline V CDR1 and CDR2: SSHAT, FNYEAQ (reference sequence). The sequence derives from an adult with diffuse large B cell lymphoma. The sample was tumor tissue. The J gene is TRBJ2-2, the V gene TRBV7-7; possibly TRBD2 for D (5 bases). In nucleotides, the CDR3 is TGTGCTAGCAGTCCCAGTCGTCGGGGATTCACCGGGGAGCTGTTTTTT. This translates into CASSPSRRGFTGELFF. The full variable domain, with the rest looked up from reference TRBV7-7 and TRBJ2-2, is GAGVSQSPRYKVTKRGQDVTLRCDPISSHATLYWYQQALGQGPEFLTYFNYEAQPDKSGLPSDRFSAERPEGSISTLTIQRTEQRDSAMYRCASSPSRRGFTGELFFGEGSRLTVL.